These 23 T cell receptor beta chains were all obtained from the same sample, sequenced in a study of blood T cell repertoires in COVID-19. Sequencing used immunoSEQ multiplex PCR; TCRdb keeps in-frame clones, though not all of them. The sample consists of some 240,000 clones, 82% of them appearing once. Sample: peripheral blood. All receptors derive from a woman aged 55-69 years with active or convalescent COVID-19.

The V and J genes are TRBV19 and TRBJ1-2; maybe TRBD1 (6 bases). The V gene lost 3 bases and the J gene lost 4 bases, with 12 bases spanning the gap. The CDR3 has 14 amino acids. Germline CDR1 is LNHDA and CDR2 is SQIVND (reference sequence). The CDR3 DNA reads TGTGCCAGTAGTATTGAGGACAGTTTCTATGGCTACACCTTC. It yields the protein CASSIEDSFYGYTF.

The chain joins TRBV9 to TRBJ1-5; weak D call: TRBD1 (6 bases). This CDR3 has 16 residues. Looked up from germline, CDR1 is SGDLS and CDR2 is YYNGEE. V lost 0 bases and J lost 2, with 12 bases in between. For the CDR3, the DNA is TGTGCCAGCAGCGTAGGTGGGGAGGGGGGCAATCAGCCCCAGCATTTT. Its protein product is CASSVGGEGGNQPQHF.

This chain uses TRBV7-2 with TRBJ2-7, with D maybe TRBD1 (5 bases). CDR1 and CDR2 from the germline V gene are SGHTA and FQGNSA. The CDR3 sequence is 14 residues long. V was pared by 5 bases and J by 3 bases, with 14 bases between. CDR3 sequence (DNA): TGTGCCAGCAGCAAAATAGCAGGGTTCTACGAGCAGTACTTC. The encoded protein is CASSKIAGFYEQYF.

This chain joins TRBV28 and TRBJ2-7; D is undetermined. The germline CDR1 and CDR2 sequences are MDHEN and SYDVKM. This CDR3 region has 14 residues. V shed 7 bases and J shed 2 bases, with 15 bases lying between them. The CDR3 region is CASNMRRLTYEQYF. CDR3 sequence (DNA): TGTGCCAGCAACATGAGGCGGCTAACCTACGAGCAGTACTTC.

The CDR3 DNA follows: TGTGCCAGCAGCTTCGAGCTTGGGACAGGGGGTGACAATGAGCAGTTCTTC. Residues: CASSFELGTGGDNEQFF. The V gene is TRBV11-2, the J gene TRBJ2-1; 11 bases line up with TRBD1. The CDR3 has 17 amino acids. V lost 3 bases, J lost 5 bases, and 9 bases stayed unmatched. Germline CDR1 reads SGHAT; CDR2 reads FQNNGV. Combining the CDR3 with reference TRBV11-2 and TRBJ2-1 gives the whole variable domain EAGVAQSPRYKIIEKRQSVAFWCNPISGHATLYWYQQILGQGPKLLIQFQNNGVVDDSQLPKDRFSAERLKGVDSTLKIQPAKLEDSAVYLCASSFELGTGGDNEQFFGPGTRLTVL.

The chain recombines TRBV11-2 with TRBJ2-3, with a weak D call TRBD2 (6 bases). V was cut by 5 bases and J by 0 bases, with 15 bases left in between. This CDR3 has 16 amino acids. Germline CDR1 SGHAT, CDR2 FQNNGV. This CDR3 is CASSPWGETSTDTQYF. DNA for the CDR3: TGTGCCAGCAGCCCCTGGGGGGAGACAAGCACAGATACGCAGTATTTT.

The chain links TRBV10-3 to TRBJ1-1, with 10 bases lining up with TRBD1. The ends lost 0 bases at V and 4 bases at J; junction bases unmatched: 2. Germline V CDR1 and CDR2: ENHRY, SYGVKD. The CDR3 covers 15 residues. The CDR3 sequence is CAISESGTGATEAFF. For the CDR3, the DNA is TGTGCCATCAGTGAGTCAGGGACAGGGGCCACTGAAGCTTTCTTT.

The J gene is TRBJ1-1, the V gene TRBV6-6; 9 nucleotides agree with TRBD1. The germline V gene has CDR1 MNHNY and CDR2 SVGAGI (reference sequence). The CDR3 is 15 amino acids. V lost 2 bases and J lost 2; bases outside the gene matches: 3. CDR3 nucleotide sequence: TGTGCCAGCAGTTACCCGGGACAGGGAAACACTGAAGCTTTCTTT. This translates into CASSYPGQGNTEAFF.

The rearrangement joins TRBV18 to TRBJ2-4, with D perhaps TRBD2 (5 bases). Looked up from germline, CDR1 is KGHSH and CDR2 is LQKENI. This CDR3 has 17 residues. Trimming pared 0 bases from V and 3 bases from J, leaving 15 bases between. The DNA for the CDR3 is TGTGCCAGCTCACCACCGGGTCAAACGGGAATCAAAAACATTCAGTACTTC. Protein sequence: CASSPPGQTGIKNIQYF.

V is TRBV5-1 and J is TRBJ2-7; D possibly corresponds to TRBD2 (7 bases). The length of the CDR3 is 14 residues. V lost 4 bases and J 4 bases, leaving 15 bases between the germline ends. Germline assignment: CDR1 SGHRS and CDR2 YFSETQ. This chain's CDR3 is CASSVWGGTYEQYF. The CDR3 nucleotides read TGCGCCAGCAGCGTGTGGGGGGGCACATACGAGCAGTACTTC.

The chain combines TRBV11-2 with TRBJ2-5; TRBD2 matches 14 bases. The germline V gene has CDR1 SGHAT and CDR2 FQNNGV. Trimming at V came to 4 bases and at J to 0 bases, leaving 10 bases not matched to a gene. CDR3 length: 19 amino acids. The CDR3 bases are TGTGCCAGCAGCTCCGGCGGACTAGCGGGGGGAACGTACCAAGAGACCCAGTACTTC. This codes for CASSSGGLAGGTYQETQYF. The complete variable domain, with remaining parts taken from reference TRBV11-2 and TRBJ2-5, reads EAGVAQSPRYKIIEKRQSVAFWCNPISGHATLYWYQQILGQGPKLLIQFQNNGVVDDSQLPKDRFSAERLKGVDSTLKIQPAKLEDSAVYLCASSSGGLAGGTYQETQYFGPGTRLLVL.

The chain uses TRBV19 and TRBJ2-7, with TRBD2 as a possible D gene (6 bases). The CDR3 length is 16 residues. Trimming pared 1 base from V and 2 bases from J, leaving 15 bases between. Germline values: CDR1 LNHDA, CDR2 SQIVND (reference sequence). CDR3 nucleotide sequence: TGTGCCAGTAGTATAGTCGCGGGGTTCCCTACCTACGAGCAGTACTTC. This codes for CASSIVAGFPTYEQYF.

The chain is built from TRBV27 and TRBJ1-2; a possible D gene is TRBD1 (5 bases). This CDR3 contains 14 residues. Trimming stripped 3 bases from V and 4 bases from J, with 12 bases between. Germline CDR1 and CDR2: MNHEY and SMNVEV (reference sequence). Here the CDR3 DNA reads TGTGCCAGCAGTTTGACCCAGGGCATCTATGGCTACACCTTC. Translating it yields CASSLTQGIYGYTF.

The chain links TRBV7-2 to TRBJ2-3; D is perhaps TRBD2 (6 bases). Germline loops: CDR1 SGHTA, CDR2 FQGNSA. This CDR3 spans 14 amino acids. The V end was cut by 5 bases, the J end by 6 bases, with 15 bases between. The CDR3 nucleotides read TGTGCCAGCAGCCCCGGGACCGGAGGGGATACGCAGTATTTT. The encoded protein is CASSPGTGGDTQYF. Complete variable domain (other parts from reference TRBV7-2 and TRBJ2-3): GAGVSQSPSNKVTEKGKDVELRCDPISGHTALYWYRQSLGQGLEFLIYFQGNSAPDKSGLPSDRFSAERTGGSVSTLTIQRTQQEDSAVYLCASSPGTGGDTQYFGPGTRLTVL.

The rearrangement uses TRBV6-2 or TRBV6-3 and TRBJ1-1; possibly TRBD1 for D (6 bases). Trimming pared 5 bases from V and 5 bases from J, leaving 18 bases between. There are 15 residues in the CDR3. CDR1 is MNHEY, CDR2 SVGEGT, per germline. Here the CDR3 DNA reads TGTGCCAGCAGTCTAAGGGGGGGCTGGGGAACTGAAGCTTTCTTT. Its translation: CASSLRGGWGTEAFF.

Comments on this clone: One end of the junction is discordant with germline, which a read error may explain. V gene TRBV4-2 combines with J gene TRBJ1-6; perhaps TRBD1 as D (6 bases). Germline values: CDR1 LGHNA, CDR2 YNFKEQ. The CDR3 extends over 17 amino acids. CDR3 amino acids: CASSQADSSSYNSPLHF. In nucleotides, the CDR3 is TGTGCCAGCAGTCAAGCGGACAGTAGCTCCTATAATTCACCCCTCCACTTT.

This chain links TRBV7-9 with TRBJ1-1; 8 bases fit TRBD1. V gave up 4 bases and J gave up 7 bases; unmatched junction bases: 8. The V gene's germline CDR1 is SEHNR and CDR2 FQNEAQ (reference sequence). The CDR3 is 14 residues long. This CDR3 is CASSSSDREREAFF. The CDR3 region has the DNA TGTGCCAGCAGCTCCTCGGACAGGGAACGTGAAGCTTTCTTT.

The rearrangement uses TRBV11-2 and TRBJ1-2; tentative D call: TRBD1 (5 bases). This CDR3 is 13 amino acids long. Germline V gives CDR1 SGHAT, CDR2 FQNNGV. The V and J ends lost 2 bases and 13 bases respectively, with 17 bases between them. CDR3: CASSLSDQGLCTF. In nucleotides, the CDR3 is TGTGCCAGCAGCTTATCTGACCAGGGTCTTTGCACCTTC.

The gene calls are TRBV27 and TRBJ2-1, with D possibly being TRBD1 (6 bases). V lost 7 bases, J lost 4 bases, and 14 bases lay in between. Germline values: CDR1 MNHEY, CDR2 SMNVEV (reference sequence). CDR3 size: 14 residues. CDR3 coding DNA: TGTGCCAGCACCCGAGGGGGATTATACAATGAGCAGTTCTTC. Protein sequence: CASTRGGLYNEQFF.

The gene calls are TRBV11-1 and TRBJ2-7, with D perhaps TRBD1 (6 bases). Germline-derived CDR1 and CDR2 are SGHAT and FQDESV (reference sequence). This CDR3 has 13 amino acids. Trimming shortened V by 4 bases and J by 1 base, and 8 bases separated the two germline ends. CDR3 coding DNA: TGTGCCAGCAGCTGGACAGCTTCCTACGAGCAGTACTTC. It specifies CASSWTASYEQYF.

The gene calls are TRBV7-3 and TRBJ1-6, with D uncertain. V was clipped by 5 bases and J by 5 bases, with 7 bases between them. The CDR3 is 13 amino acids. Germline assignment: CDR1 SGHTA and CDR2 FQGTGA. This CDR3 is CASSQSHNSPLHF. CDR3 in DNA: TGTGCCAGCAGCCAGTCCCATAATTCACCCCTCCACTTT.

The CDR3 spells CASSLGLAGVETQYF. DNA of the CDR3: TGCGCCAGCAGCTTGGGACTAGCGGGGGTAGAGACCCAGTACTTC. This chain connects TRBV5-1 to TRBJ2-5, with TRBD2 identical over 12 bases. Germline CDR1 is SGHRS and CDR2 is YFSETQ. The CDR3 is 15 residues long. V lost 0 bases to trimming and J lost 4 bases; unmatched junction nucleotides: 1.

V gene TRBV19 combines with J gene TRBJ1-1, with 8 bases lining up with TRBD1. This CDR3 contains 15 residues. Germline V CDR1 and CDR2: LNHDA, SQIVND (reference sequence). The V gene end was trimmed by 7 bases and the J gene end by 0 bases; junction bases not matched to a gene: 7. This chain's CDR3 is CASTAQGALNTEAFF. In nucleotides, the CDR3 is TGTGCCAGTACCGCTCAGGGGGCGCTGAACACTGAAGCTTTCTTT.